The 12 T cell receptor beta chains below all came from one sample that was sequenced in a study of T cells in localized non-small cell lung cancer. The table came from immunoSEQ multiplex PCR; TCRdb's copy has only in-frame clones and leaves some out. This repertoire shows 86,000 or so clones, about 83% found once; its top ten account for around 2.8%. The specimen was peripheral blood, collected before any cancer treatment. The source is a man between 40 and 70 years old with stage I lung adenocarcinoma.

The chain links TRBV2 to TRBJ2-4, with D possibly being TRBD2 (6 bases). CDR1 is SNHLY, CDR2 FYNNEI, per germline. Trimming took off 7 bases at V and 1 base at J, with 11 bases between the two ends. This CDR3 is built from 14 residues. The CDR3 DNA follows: TGTGCCAGCAATCCTAGCGAGGCCAAAAACATTCAGTACTTC. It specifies CASNPSEAKNIQYF.

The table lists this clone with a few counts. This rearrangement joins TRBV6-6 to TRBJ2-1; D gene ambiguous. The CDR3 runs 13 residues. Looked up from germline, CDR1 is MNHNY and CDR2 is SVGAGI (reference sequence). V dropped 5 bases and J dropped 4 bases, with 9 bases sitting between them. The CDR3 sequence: CASSPDSYNEQFF. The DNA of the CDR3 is TGTGCCAGCAGTCCCGACTCGTACAATGAGCAGTTCTTC.

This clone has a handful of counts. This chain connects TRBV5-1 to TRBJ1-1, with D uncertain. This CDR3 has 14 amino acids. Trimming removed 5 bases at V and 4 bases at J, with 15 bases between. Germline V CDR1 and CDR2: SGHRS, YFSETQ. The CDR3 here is CASSLGSASTEAFF. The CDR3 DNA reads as TGCGCCAGCAGTCTAGGTAGTGCGAGCACTGAAGCTTTCTTT.

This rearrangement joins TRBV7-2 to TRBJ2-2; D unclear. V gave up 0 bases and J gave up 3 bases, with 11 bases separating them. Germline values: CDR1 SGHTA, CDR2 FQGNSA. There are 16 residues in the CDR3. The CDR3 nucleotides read TGTGCCAGCAGCTTAGCACTCCCGCGACACACCGGGGAGCTGTTTTTT. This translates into CASSLALPRHTGELFF.

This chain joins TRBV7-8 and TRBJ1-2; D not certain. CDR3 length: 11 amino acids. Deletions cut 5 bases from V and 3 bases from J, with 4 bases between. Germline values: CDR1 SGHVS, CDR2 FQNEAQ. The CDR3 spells CASSNYYGYTF. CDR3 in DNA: TGTGCCAGCAGCAACTACTATGGCTACACCTTC.

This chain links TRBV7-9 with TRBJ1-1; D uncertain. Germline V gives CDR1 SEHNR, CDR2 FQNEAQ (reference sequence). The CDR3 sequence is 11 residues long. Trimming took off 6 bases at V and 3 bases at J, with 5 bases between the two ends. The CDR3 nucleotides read TGTGCCAGCAGAAAAGACACTGAAGCTTTCTTT. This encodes CASRKDTEAFF.

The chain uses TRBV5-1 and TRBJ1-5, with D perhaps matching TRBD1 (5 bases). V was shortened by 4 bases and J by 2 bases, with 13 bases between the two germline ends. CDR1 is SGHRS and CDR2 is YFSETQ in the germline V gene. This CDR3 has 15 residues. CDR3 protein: CASSPGGMGNQPQHF. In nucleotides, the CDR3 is TGCGCCAGCAGCCCGGGGGGTATGGGCAATCAGCCCCAGCATTTT.

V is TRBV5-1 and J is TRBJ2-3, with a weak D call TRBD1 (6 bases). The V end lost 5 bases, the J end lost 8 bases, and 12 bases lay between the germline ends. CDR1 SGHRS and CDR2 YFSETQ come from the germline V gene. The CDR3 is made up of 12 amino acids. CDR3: CASSGGGITQYF. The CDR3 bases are TGCGCCAGCAGTGGGGGCGGAATTACGCAGTATTTT.

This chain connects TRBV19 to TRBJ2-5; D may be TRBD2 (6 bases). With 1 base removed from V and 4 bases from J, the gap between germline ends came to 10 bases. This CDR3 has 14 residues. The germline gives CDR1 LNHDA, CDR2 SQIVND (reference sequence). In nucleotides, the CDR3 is TGTGCCAGTAGTATAGGACTAGACCGAGAGACCCAGTACTTC. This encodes CASSIGLDRETQYF. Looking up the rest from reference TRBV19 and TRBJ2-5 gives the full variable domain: DGGITQSPKYLFRKEGQNVTLSCEQNLNHDAMYWYRQDPGQGLRLIYYSQIVNDFQKGDIAEGYSVSREKKESFPLTVTSAQKNPTAFYLCASSIGLDRETQYFGPGTRLLVL.

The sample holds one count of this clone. In DNA, the CDR3 is TGCGCCAGCAGCTCCGACAACACCGGGGAGCTGTTTTTT. This sequence encodes CASSSDNTGELFF. The gene calls are TRBV5-1 and TRBJ2-2; D gene unclear. The germline V gene encodes CDR1 SGHRS and CDR2 YFSETQ. The CDR3 runs to 13 residues. V lost 3 bases and J lost 2, with 5 bases in between.

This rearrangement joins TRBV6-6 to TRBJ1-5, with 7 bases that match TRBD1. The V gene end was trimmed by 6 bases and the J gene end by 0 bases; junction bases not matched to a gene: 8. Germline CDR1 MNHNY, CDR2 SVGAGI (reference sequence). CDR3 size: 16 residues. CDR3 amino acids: CASSQTGTASNQPQHF. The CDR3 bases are TGTGCCAGCAGCCAAACCGGGACAGCTAGCAATCAGCCCCAGCATTTT.

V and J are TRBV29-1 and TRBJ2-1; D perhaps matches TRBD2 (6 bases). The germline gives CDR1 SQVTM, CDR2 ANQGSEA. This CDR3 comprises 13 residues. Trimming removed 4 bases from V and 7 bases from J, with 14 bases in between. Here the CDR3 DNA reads TGCAGCGTTGTCGGTTGGGGGGAAAATGAGCAGTTCTTC. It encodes CSVVGWGENEQFF.